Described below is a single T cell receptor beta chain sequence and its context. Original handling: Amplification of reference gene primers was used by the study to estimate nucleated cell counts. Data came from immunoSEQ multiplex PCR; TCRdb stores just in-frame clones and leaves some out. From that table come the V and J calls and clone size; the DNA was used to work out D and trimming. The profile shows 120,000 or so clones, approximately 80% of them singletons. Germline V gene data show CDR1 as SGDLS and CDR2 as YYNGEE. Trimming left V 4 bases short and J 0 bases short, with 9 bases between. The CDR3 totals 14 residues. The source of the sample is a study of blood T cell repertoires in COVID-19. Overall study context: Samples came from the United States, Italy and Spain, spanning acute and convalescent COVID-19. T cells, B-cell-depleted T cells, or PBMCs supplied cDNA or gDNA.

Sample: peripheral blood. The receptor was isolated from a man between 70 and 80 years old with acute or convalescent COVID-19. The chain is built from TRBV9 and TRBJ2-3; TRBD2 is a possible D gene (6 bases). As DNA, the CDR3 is TGTGCCAGCAGCCTCGGGACTAGCACAGATACGCAGTATTTT. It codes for CASSLGTSTDTQYF.